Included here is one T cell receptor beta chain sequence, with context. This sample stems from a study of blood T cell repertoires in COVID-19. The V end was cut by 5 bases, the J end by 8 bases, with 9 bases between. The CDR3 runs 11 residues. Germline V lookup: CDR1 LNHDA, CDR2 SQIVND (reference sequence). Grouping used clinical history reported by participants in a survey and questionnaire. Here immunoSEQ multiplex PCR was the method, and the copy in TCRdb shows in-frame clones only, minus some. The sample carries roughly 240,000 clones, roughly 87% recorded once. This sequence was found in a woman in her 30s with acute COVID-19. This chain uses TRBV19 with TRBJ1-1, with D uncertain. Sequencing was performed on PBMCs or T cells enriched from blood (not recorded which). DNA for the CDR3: TGTGCCAGTAGTCTCGCCCGGGAAGCTTTCTTT. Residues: CASSLAREAFF. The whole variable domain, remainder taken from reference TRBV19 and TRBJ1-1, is DGGITQSPKYLFRKEGQNVTLSCEQNLNHDAMYWYRQDPGQGLRLIYYSQIVNDFQKGDIAEGYSVSREKKESFPLTVTSAQKNPTAFYLCASSLAREAFFGQGTRLTVV.